The clone carrying this T cell receptor beta chain was seen a few times. Its matching antigen is unknown. MiXCR was run by TCRdb on the reads, yielding one entry per CDR3 protein. Among around 710,000 distinct CDR3 sequences listed, 25% to 35% were seen once. The germline V gene encodes CDR1 SGHVS and CDR2 FNYEAQ. The V gene end was trimmed by 0 bases and the J gene end by 4 bases; junction bases not matched to a gene: 2. This CDR3 is built from 15 residues. The data were taken from a study of T cell repertoires in cytomegalovirus infection. Turning to the study itself: It can be stated that public TCR beta signatures indicated CMV infection as well as a matching HLA type.

This clonotype was sampled from a human donor in good health (CMV status not recorded). Some clones in this sample may be carry-over from other donors' samples. Sequencing was performed on cultured CD8+ T cells from PBMCs, taken from culture after CMV antigen stimulation. The chain joins TRBV7-6 to TRBJ2-2; 7 bases line up with TRBD1. CDR3 DNA sequence: TGTGCCAGCAGCTTAGCGGACAGGAGCACCGGGGAGCTGTTTTTT. It codes for CASSLADRSTGELFF.